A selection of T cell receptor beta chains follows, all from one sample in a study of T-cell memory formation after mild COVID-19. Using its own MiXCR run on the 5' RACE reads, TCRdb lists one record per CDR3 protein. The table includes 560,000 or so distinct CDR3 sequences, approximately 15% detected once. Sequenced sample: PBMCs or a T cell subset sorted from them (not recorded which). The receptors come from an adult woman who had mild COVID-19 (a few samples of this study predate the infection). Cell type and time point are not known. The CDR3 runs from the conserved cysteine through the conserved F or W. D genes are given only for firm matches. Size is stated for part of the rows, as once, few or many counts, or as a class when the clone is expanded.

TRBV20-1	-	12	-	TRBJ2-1	TGCAGTGCTAGAAGGGACGCTAACGAGCAGTTCTTC	CSARRDANEQFF
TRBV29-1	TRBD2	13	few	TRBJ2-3	TGCAGCGAGAGCGGGGGGTTCACAGATACGCAGTATTTT	CSESGGFTDTQYF
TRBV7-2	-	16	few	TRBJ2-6	TGTGCCAGCAGCTTAGTACCGCGCTCTGGGGCCAACGTCCTGACTTTC	CASSLVPRSGANVLTF
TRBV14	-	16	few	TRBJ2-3	TGTGCCAGCAGCGTACATCGCGTGGCAGGGGCAGATACGCAGTATTTT	CASSVHRVAGADTQYF
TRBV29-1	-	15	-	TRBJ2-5	TGCAGCGTTGATGGGGATGAGGGTTCGCAAGAGACCCAGTACTTC	CSVDGDEGSQETQYF
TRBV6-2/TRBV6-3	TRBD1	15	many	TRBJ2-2	TGTGCCAGCAGACGGACAGGGACGAACACCGGGGAGCTGTTTTTT	CASRRTGTNTGELFF
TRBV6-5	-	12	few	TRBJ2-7	TGTGCCAGCAGTTACGCAGGGTACGAGCAGTACTTC	CASSYAGYEQYF
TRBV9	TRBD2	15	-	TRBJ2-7	TGTGCCAGCAGCTTAACTGGACTAGCGATCCACGAGCAGTACTTC	CASSLTGLAIHEQYF
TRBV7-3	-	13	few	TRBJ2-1	TGTGCCAGCAGCTTTAAAGGAGTAGGTGAGCAGTTCTTC	CASSFKGVGEQFF
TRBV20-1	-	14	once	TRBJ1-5	TGCAGTGCTTGTAAGGGGACCAGCAATCAGCCCCAGCATTTT	CSACKGTSNQPQHF
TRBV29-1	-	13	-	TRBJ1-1	TGCAGCGTCGGGGCCACAGCGAACACTGAAGCTTTCTTT	CSVGATANTEAFF
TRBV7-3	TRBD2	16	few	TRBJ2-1	TGTGCCAGCAGCTTAAGGGGACTAGGAAACCACAATGAGCAGTTCTTC	CASSLRGLGNHNEQFF
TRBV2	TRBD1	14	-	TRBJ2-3	TGTGCCAGCCAAAGGGACAGGGGGACAGATACGCAGTATTTT	CASQRDRGTDTQYF
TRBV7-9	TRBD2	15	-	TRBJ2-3	TGTGCCAGCAGCGACAGCGGGAGGGCAGGAGATACGCAGTATTTT	CASSDSGRAGDTQYF
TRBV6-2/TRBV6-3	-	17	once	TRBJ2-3	TGTGCCAGCAGGGCTCTAGCTTACCGACTAGACCCAGATACGCAGTATTTT	CASRALAYRLDPDTQYF
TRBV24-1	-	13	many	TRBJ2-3	TGTGCCACCAGTGATCCGGGTAGGGATACGCAGTATTTT	CATSDPGRDTQYF
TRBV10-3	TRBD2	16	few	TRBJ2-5	TGTGCCATCAGCGCTCGTGAGCGGGAGATCCGGGAGACCCAGTACTTC	CAISAREREIRETQYF
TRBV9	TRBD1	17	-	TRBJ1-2	TGTGCCAGCAGCGTGTCTCAGGGGGCGACATGGTCGGATGGCTACACCTTC	CASSVSQGATWSDGYTF
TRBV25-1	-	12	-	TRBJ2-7	TGTGCCAGCAGCGTAGGTTGGTACGAGCAGTACTTC	CASSVGWYEQYF
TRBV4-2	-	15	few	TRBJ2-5	TGTGCCAGCAGCCAATCCCCCGGACTGGAAGAGACCCAGTACTTC	CASSQSPGLEETQYF
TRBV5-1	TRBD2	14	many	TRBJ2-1	TGCGCCAGCAGCTTAGGCGGGGGGGCCAATGAGCAGTTCTTC	CASSLGGGANEQFF
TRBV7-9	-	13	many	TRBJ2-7	TGTGCCAGCAGCTTAGGTACTATCTACGAGCAGTACTTC	CASSLGTIYEQYF